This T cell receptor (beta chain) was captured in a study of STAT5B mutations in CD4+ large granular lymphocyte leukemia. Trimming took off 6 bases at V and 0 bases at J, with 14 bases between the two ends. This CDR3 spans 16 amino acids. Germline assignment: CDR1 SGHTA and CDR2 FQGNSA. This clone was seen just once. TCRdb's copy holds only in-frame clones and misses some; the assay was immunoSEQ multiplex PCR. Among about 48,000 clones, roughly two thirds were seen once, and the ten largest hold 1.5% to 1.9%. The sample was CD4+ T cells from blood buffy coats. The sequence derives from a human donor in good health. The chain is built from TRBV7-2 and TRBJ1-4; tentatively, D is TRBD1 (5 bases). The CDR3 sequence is CASSTQRGATNEKLFF. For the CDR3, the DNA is TGTGCCAGCAGTACTCAACGGGGGGCAACTAATGAAAAACTGTTTTTT.